Below, one T cell receptor (beta chain) is given with its context. The CDR3 loop spans 18 amino acids. The germline V gene encodes CDR1 SGHDT and CDR2 YYEEEE. TCRdb re-called the 5' RACE reads, yielding one record per CDR3 amino acid sequence without DNA. Found here are 500,000 or so distinct CDR3 sequences; the top ten clones hold approximately 3.6%. This sample stems from a study of T cells expressing NK-cell markers. Study as a whole: HCMV seropositivity characterized most of the eight sequenced donors, and seronegativity one.

The sequence derives from a man between 18 and 29 years old in good health. Sequencing was performed on blood T cells: a sorted CD56 or NKG2C T cell subset, CD4+ or CD8+ T cells, or bulk PBMC T cells (not recorded which). V gene TRBV5-6 combines with J gene TRBJ2-1; TCRdb selects TRBD2, and the lack of DNA leaves this call unchecked. The CDR3 is CASSLRGSGRISYNEQFF.